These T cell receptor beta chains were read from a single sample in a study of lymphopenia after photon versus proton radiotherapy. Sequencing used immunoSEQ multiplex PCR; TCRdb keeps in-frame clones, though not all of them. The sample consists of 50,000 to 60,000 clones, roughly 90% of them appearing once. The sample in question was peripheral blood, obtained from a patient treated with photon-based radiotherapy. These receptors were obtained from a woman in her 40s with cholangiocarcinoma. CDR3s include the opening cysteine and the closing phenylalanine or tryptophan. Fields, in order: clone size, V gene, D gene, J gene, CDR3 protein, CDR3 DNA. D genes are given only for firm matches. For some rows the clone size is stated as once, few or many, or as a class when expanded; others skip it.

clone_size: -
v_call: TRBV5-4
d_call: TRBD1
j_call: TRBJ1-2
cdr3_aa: CASSLPLTGRGYTF
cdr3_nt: TGTGCCAGCAGCTTACCCCTGACAGGGAGGGGCTACACCTTC

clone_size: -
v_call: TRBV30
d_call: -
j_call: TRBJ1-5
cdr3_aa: CAWSGGNNQPQHF
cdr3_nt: TGTGCCTGGAGTGGCGGGAATAATCAGCCCCAGCATTTT

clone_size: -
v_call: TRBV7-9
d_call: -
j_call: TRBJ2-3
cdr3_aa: CASSSGGDTQYF
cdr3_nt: TGTGCCAGCAGCTCCGGAGGAGATACGCAGTATTTT

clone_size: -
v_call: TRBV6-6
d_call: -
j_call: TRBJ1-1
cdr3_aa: CASSPTEMNTEAFF
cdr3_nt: TGTGCCAGCAGTCCCACAGAGATGAACACTGAAGCTTTCTTT

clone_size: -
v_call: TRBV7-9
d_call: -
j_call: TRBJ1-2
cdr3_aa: CASSPSGTTNYGYTF
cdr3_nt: TGTGCCAGCAGCCCCTCAGGGACTACTAACTATGGCTACACCTTC

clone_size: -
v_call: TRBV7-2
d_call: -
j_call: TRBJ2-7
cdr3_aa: CASSPRDTPYEQYF
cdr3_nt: TGTGCCAGCAGCCCCAGGGACACTCCCTACGAGCAGTACTTC

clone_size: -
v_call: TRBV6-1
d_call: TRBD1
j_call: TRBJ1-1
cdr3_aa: CASMSGQGTEAFF
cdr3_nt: TGTGCCAGCATGTCCGGACAGGGCACTGAAGCTTTCTTT

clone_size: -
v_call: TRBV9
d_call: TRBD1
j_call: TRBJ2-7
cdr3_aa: CASSPRDRTSYEQYF
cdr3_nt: TGTGCCAGCAGCCCCCGGGACAGAACCTCCTACGAGCAGTACTTC

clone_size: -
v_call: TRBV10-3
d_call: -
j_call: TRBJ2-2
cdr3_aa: CAIRADRSGELFF
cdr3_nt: TGTGCCATCAGGGCAGACCGGTCCGGGGAGCTGTTTTTT

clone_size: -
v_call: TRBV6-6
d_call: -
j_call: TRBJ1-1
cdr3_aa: CASSYHAPTGPTEAFF
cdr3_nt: TGTGCCAGCAGTTACCATGCCCCGACAGGACCCACTGAAGCTTTCTTT

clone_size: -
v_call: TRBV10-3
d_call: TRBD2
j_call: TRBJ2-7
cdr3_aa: CAISDGRAPYEQYF
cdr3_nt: TGTGCCATCAGTGACGGGAGGGCCCCCTACGAGCAGTACTTC

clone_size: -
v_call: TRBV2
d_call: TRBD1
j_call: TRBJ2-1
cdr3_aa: CASRPGQYNNEQFF
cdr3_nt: TGTGCCAGCAGACCGGGACAGTATAACAATGAGCAGTTCTTC

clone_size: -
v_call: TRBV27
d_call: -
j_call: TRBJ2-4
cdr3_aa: CASSPTPAKNIQYF
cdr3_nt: TGTGCCAGCAGTCCTACCCCAGCCAAAAACATTCAGTACTTC

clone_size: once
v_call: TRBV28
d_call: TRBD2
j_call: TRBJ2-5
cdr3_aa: CASSSQLAGRTETQYF
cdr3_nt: TGTGCCAGCAGTTCTCAACTAGCGGGAAGGACGGAGACCCAGTACTTC

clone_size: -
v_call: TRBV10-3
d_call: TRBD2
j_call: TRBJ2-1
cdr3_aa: CAAPPPSGGRYNEQFF
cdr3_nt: TGTGCCGCACCCCCTCCTAGCGGGGGACGGTACAATGAGCAGTTCTTC

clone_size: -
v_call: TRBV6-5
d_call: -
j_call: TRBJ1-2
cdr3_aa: CASSPTQNYGYTF
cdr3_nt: TGTGCCAGCAGTCCTACACAGAACTATGGCTACACCTTC

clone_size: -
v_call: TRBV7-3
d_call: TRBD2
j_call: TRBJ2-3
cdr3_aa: CASSLSSGGSSTDTQYF
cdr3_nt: TGTGCCAGCAGCTTATCTAGCGGGGGGTCTAGCACAGATACGCAGTATTTT

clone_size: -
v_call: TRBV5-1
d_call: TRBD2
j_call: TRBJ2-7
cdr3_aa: CASSLTSGSSYEQYF
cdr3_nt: TGCGCCAGCAGCTTGACTAGCGGGAGCTCCTACGAGCAGTACTTC

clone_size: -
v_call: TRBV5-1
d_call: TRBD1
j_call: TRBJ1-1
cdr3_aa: CASREGTGGTGAFF
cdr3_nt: TGCGCCAGCAGGGAAGGGACAGGGGGCACCGGAGCTTTCTTT

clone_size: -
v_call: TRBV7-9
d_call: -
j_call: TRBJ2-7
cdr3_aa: CASSSDRYNYEQYF
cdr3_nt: TGTGCCAGCAGCTCCGACAGGTACAACTACGAGCAGTACTTC

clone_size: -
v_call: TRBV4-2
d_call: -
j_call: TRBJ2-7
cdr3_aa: CASSRPTRGTLDEQYF
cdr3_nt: TGTGCCAGCAGCCGCCCGACAAGGGGCACGTTAGACGAGCAGTACTTC

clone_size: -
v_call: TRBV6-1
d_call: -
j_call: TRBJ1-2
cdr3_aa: CASSSRGEFVGYTF
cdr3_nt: TGTGCCAGCAGTTCCCGGGGGGAGTTCGTGGGCTACACCTTC

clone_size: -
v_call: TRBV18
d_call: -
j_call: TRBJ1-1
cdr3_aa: CASSPMNGDMNTEAFF
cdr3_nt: TGTGCCAGCTCACCGATGAACGGGGACATGAACACTGAAGCTTTCTTT

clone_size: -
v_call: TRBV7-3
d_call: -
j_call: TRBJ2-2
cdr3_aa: CASRAGVSGELFF
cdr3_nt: TGTGCCAGCAGGGCCGGTGTGAGCGGGGAGCTGTTTTTT

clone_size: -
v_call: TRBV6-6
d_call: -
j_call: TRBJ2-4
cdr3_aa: CASRPNQGSKNIQYF
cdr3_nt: TGTGCCAGCAGACCGAACCAGGGGTCCAAAAACATTCAGTACTTC

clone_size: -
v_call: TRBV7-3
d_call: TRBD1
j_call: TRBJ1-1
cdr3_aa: CASSLRGQPNTEAFF
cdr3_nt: TGTGCCAGCAGCTTAAGGGGACAGCCTAACACTGAAGCTTTCTTT

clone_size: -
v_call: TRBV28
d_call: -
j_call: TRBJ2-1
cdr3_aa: CASSHTLGGADEQFF
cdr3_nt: TGTGCCAGCAGCCACACCCTAGGAGGAGCGGATGAGCAGTTCTTC

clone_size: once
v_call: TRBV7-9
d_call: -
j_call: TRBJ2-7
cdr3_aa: CASSLAGQGEQYF
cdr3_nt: TGTGCCAGCAGCTTAGCAGGGCAAGGCGAGCAGTACTTC

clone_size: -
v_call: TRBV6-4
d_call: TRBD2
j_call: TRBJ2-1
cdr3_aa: CASSDSMASGTYNEQFF
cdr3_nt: TGTGCCAGCAGTGACTCGATGGCTAGCGGGACGTACAATGAGCAGTTCTTC

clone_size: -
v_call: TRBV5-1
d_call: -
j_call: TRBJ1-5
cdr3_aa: CASSFEGGGNQPQHF
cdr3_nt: TGCGCCAGCAGCTTCGAAGGGGGGGGCAATCAGCCCCAGCATTTT

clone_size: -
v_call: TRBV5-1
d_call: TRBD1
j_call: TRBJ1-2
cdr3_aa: CASSLARTGANYGYTF
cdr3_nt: TGCGCCAGCAGCTTGGCCCGGACAGGGGCTAACTATGGCTACACCTTC

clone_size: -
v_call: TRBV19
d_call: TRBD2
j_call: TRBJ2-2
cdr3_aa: CASSTVGSGIGTGELFF
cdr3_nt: TGTGCCAGTAGTACCGTGGGTAGCGGGATCGGAACCGGGGAGCTGTTTTTT